This T cell receptor (beta chain) was captured in a study of shared clonotypes between healthy human individuals. Sequenced by immunoSEQ multiplex PCR; TCRdb stores in-frame clones only, minus some. The sample includes about 2.4 million clones, approximately 94% seen only once; the top ten take around 0.15%. The V and J ends lost 6 bases and 2 bases respectively, with 11 bases between them. Germline assignment: CDR1 LGHNA and CDR2 YNFKEQ. The CDR3 consists of 14 residues. The clonotype comes from a man aged 18-30 years in good health. Sample: naive CD4+ T cells sorted from blood. Subset here: CD45RA+ positively selected. The rearrangement uses TRBV4-2 and TRBJ2-1; perhaps TRBD1 as D (5 bases). CDR3 amino acids: CASRQGDPYNEQFF. The CDR3 DNA reads TGTGCCAGCAGGCAGGGTGACCCCTACAATGAGCAGTTCTTC.